These T cell receptor beta chains were read from a single sample in a study of PD-1 blockade in classical Hodgkin lymphoma. Clones were sequenced by immunoSEQ multiplex PCR, and TCRdb holds only the in-frame ones, with some missing. The table has 25,000 to 35,000 clones, about 85% seen once. Material: CD4+ T cells from blood, obtained at baseline. Every receptor here comes from a human donor with classical Hodgkin lymphoma. Each CDR3 is given with its conserved first and last residue. The order of the fields is CDR3 length, J gene, D gene, V gene, clone size, CDR3 protein, CDR3 DNA. The D gene is left open where the match is weak. The size field is filled for only some rows; it gives once, few, many or a size class.

>15|TRBJ2-7|TRBD2|TRBV6-1|.
CASSELSGNPYEQYF
TGTGCCAGCAGTGAACTTAGCGGGAACCCCTACGAGCAGTACTTC
>14|TRBJ1-1|TRBD1|TRBV9|.
CASSNFDRVTEAFF
TGTGCCAGCAGCAATTTCGACAGGGTCACTGAAGCTTTCTTT
>15|TRBJ2-7|TRBD2|TRBV14|.
CASSRGLAEIYEQYF
TGTGCCAGCAGCCGTGGACTAGCGGAGATTTACGAGCAGTACTTC
>15|TRBJ2-7|.|TRBV15|.
CATSRDRQLTYEQYF
TGTGCCACCAGCAGAGATCGTCAACTCACCTACGAGCAGTACTTC
>16|TRBJ1-5|TRBD1|TRBV27|.
CASSPGRDRAGQPQHF
TGTGCCAGCAGCCCTGGCCGGGACAGGGCTGGACAGCCCCAGCATTTT
>14|TRBJ1-2|TRBD1|TRBV19|.
CASSIQGAESGYTF
TGTGCCAGTAGTATCCAGGGGGCAGAGTCTGGCTACACCTTC
>15|TRBJ1-1|.|TRBV18|.
CASSPWSQANTEAFF
TGTGCCAGCTCACCATGGTCACAGGCGAACACTGAAGCTTTCTTT
>16|TRBJ2-6|.|TRBV19|once
CASLPGPKTGANVLTF
TGTGCCAGTTTACCGGGACCCAAAACTGGGGCCAACGTCCTGACTTTC
>14|TRBJ1-2|.|TRBV19|.
CASSPRGETYGYTF
TGTGCCAGTAGTCCGCGGGGAGAGACCTATGGCTACACCTTC
>15|TRBJ2-5|.|TRBV27|.
CASSLLAGKRETQYF
TGTGCCAGCAGTTTACTGGCCGGGAAAAGAGAGACCCAGTACTTC
>14|TRBJ1-2|.|TRBV10-2|.
CASSEMGASYGYTF
TGCGCCAGCAGTGAGATGGGCGCCTCCTATGGCTACACCTTC
>14|TRBJ1-1|.|TRBV6-5|.
CASSYSGRPSEAFF
TGTGCCAGCAGTTACTCGGGACGGCCCTCTGAAGCTTTCTTT
>14|TRBJ2-7|TRBD1|TRBV7-2|.
CASSLAGDRVEQYF
TGTGCCAGCAGCTTAGCGGGGGACAGGGTCGAGCAGTACTTC
>16|TRBJ2-1|TRBD2|TRBV4-2|.
CASSQAASGNDNEQFF
TGTGCCAGCAGCCAAGCGGCTAGCGGGAATGACAATGAGCAGTTCTTC
>16|TRBJ1-1|.|TRBV5-6|.
CASSLTQGRANTEAFF
TGTGCCAGCAGCTTGACCCAGGGTAGGGCGAACACTGAAGCTTTCTTT
>15|TRBJ2-3|TRBD2|TRBV28|.
CASSETSGSTDTQYF
TGTGCCAGCAGTGAGACTAGCGGGAGTACAGATACGCAGTATTTT
>18|TRBJ1-3|.|TRBV30|.
CAWSQTARGLSSGNTIYF
TGTGCCTGGAGTCAGACAGCTAGGGGTTTAAGCTCTGGAAACACCATATATTTT
>17|TRBJ2-2|TRBD2|TRBV5-6|.
CASSLEPGRATTGELFF
TGTGCCAGCAGCTTGGAGCCCGGGAGGGCCACCACCGGGGAGCTGTTTTTT
>13|TRBJ1-1|.|TRBV11-1|.
CASSGTYGTEAFF
TGTGCCAGCAGCGGCACTTACGGGACTGAAGCTTTCTTT
>14|TRBJ2-7|.|TRBV7-2|.
CASSLDRLSYEQYF
TGTGCCAGCAGCTTAGATCGCCTCTCCTACGAGCAGTACTTC
>14|TRBJ2-7|TRBD1|TRBV6-6|once
CASRDTGVTYEQYF
TGTGCCAGCAGGGATACAGGGGTGACCTACGAGCAGTACTTC
>13|TRBJ2-7|.|TRBV29-1|.
CSVELPGGHEQYF
TGCAGCGTTGAACTCCCTGGGGGCCACGAGCAGTACTTC
>15|TRBJ2-7|.|TRBV10-1|once
CASSVRTDWGYEQYF
TGCGCCAGCAGTGTTCGGACCGACTGGGGCTACGAGCAGTACTTC
>13|TRBJ1-2|TRBD1|TRBV19|.
CASTGTGDYGYTF
TGTGCCAGTACCGGGACAGGGGACTATGGCTACACCTTC
>13|TRBJ2-3|.|TRBV18|once
CASSPRITDTQYF
TGTGCCAGCTCACCACGGATCACAGATACGCAGTATTTT
>14|TRBJ1-1|TRBD1|TRBV5-4|few
CASSRDRAGTEAFF
TGTGCCAGCAGCAGGGACAGGGCGGGGACTGAAGCTTTCTTT
>14|TRBJ1-2|.|TRBV29-1|.
CSVERGETVYGYTF
TGCAGCGTTGAACGGGGGGAAACCGTCTATGGCTACACCTTC
>16|TRBJ1-4|.|TRBV4-2|.
CASSQMQAGRGEKLFF
TGTGCCAGCAGCCAAATGCAGGCAGGGAGGGGTGAAAAACTGTTTTTT
>15|TRBJ2-3|TRBD2|TRBV9|.
CASSPRLAGADTQYF
TGTGCCAGCAGCCCCCGACTAGCGGGGGCAGATACGCAGTATTTT
>20|TRBJ1-5|TRBD1|TRBV5-5|.
CASSSARPGQTTYSNQPQHF
TGTGCCAGCAGCTCTGCAAGACCGGGACAGACAACTTATAGCAATCAGCCCCAGCATTTT
>13|TRBJ1-1|.|TRBV6-6|.
CASSRVGGTEAFF
TGTGCCAGCAGTCGCGTAGGGGGGACTGAAGCTTTCTTT
>17|TRBJ1-5|TRBD1|TRBV18|.
CASSPTLMTGRGQPQHF
TGTGCCAGCTCACCTACCTTGATGACAGGGAGGGGCCAGCCCCAGCATTTT
>13|TRBJ1-1|.|TRBV5-8|.
CASSLSGRPGAFF
TGTGCCAGCAGCTTAAGCGGCAGACCAGGAGCTTTCTTT
>16|TRBJ2-3|TRBD1|TRBV18|.
CASSPSVSGQGDTQYF
TGTGCCAGCTCACCCTCGGTGTCCGGACAGGGGGATACGCAGTATTTT
>19|TRBJ2-4|TRBD1|TRBV2|.
CASRGPGTGGGQAKNIQYF
TGTGCCAGCAGGGGGCCCGGGACAGGGGGCGGCCAGGCCAAAAACATTCAGTACTTC
>17|TRBJ2-3|TRBD1|TRBV10-3|.
CAISASKGTDSTDTQYF
TGTGCCATCAGTGCCTCAAAAGGGACAGACAGCACAGATACGCAGTATTTT
>18|TRBJ2-3|TRBD2|TRBV7-9|.
CASSLQVRGLAYTDTQYF
TGTGCCAGCAGCTTGCAAGTCAGGGGACTAGCCTACACAGATACGCAGTATTTT
>15|TRBJ2-1|.|TRBV19|.
CASSNRGDFYNEQFF
TGTGCCAGTAGTAACCGAGGGGACTTCTACAATGAGCAGTTCTTC
>14|TRBJ2-7|.|TRBV7-9|few
CASTGRTDPYEQYF
TGTGCCAGCACCGGACGGACAGACCCCTACGAGCAGTACTTC
>12|TRBJ2-1|.|TRBV6-5|.
CASSLGRNEQFF
TGTGCCAGCAGTTTGGGGCGAAATGAGCAGTTCTTC
>12|TRBJ1-1|.|TRBV2|.
CASSGLSPGAFF
TGTGCCAGCAGTGGTTTGTCCCCGGGGGCTTTCTTT
>15|TRBJ1-4|.|TRBV28|.
CASSRWGVTNEKLFF
TGTGCCAGCAGCCGTTGGGGGGTCACTAATGAAAAACTGTTTTTT
>14|TRBJ1-4|TRBD1|TRBV15|.
CATSRQGANEKLFF
TGTGCCACCAGCAGACAGGGGGCTAATGAAAAACTGTTTTTT
>17|TRBJ2-7|TRBD2|TRBV7-9|once
CASSLGERREGRYEQYF
TGTGCCAGCAGCTTAGGAGAGCGGCGGGAGGGTCGATACGAGCAGTACTTC
>16|TRBJ2-5|TRBD2|TRBV28|.
CASSTGTSGSVGAQYF
TGTGCCAGCAGCACCGGGACTAGCGGGTCAGTGGGGGCCCAGTACTTC
>12|TRBJ2-3|TRBD2|TRBV5-5|.
CASLAGGSTQYF
TGTGCCAGCCTAGCGGGAGGAAGTACGCAGTATTTT
>18|TRBJ2-1|TRBD2|TRBV4-3|.
CASSQDRLAGGLYNEQFF
TGCGCCAGCAGCCAAGATCGGCTAGCGGGAGGGTTGTACAATGAGCAGTTCTTC
>14|TRBJ2-7|.|TRBV28|.
CASSLPGQYYEQYF
TGTGCCAGCAGTTTACCCGGACAGTACTACGAGCAGTACTTC
>11|TRBJ2-7|.|TRBV19|.
CASSMWNEQYF
TGTGCCAGTAGTATGTGGAACGAGCAGTACTTC
>13|TRBJ1-5|TRBD1|TRBV28|.
CAGSDRGPQPQHF
TGTGCCGGCAGTGACAGGGGGCCCCAGCCCCAGCATTTT
>15|TRBJ1-2|.|TRBV4-3|.
CASSQDLWGNYGYTF
TGCGCCAGCAGCCAAGATCTATGGGGGAACTATGGCTACACCTTC